This TCR beta chain was recorded in a study of blood T cell repertoires in COVID-19 (dated by TCRdb to about 2020). Background for the entire study: Collaborator samples came from the United States, Italy and Spain and covered acute and convalescent phases of COVID-19. The samples were drawn from the first 160 participants of the ongoing ImmuneRACE study and from some 1,300 subjects provided by 6 global collaborators. Sample metadata almost always included a de-identified subject ID, COVID-19 status, age in years and sex. A freely available public database, intended as a resource for researchers studying the immune response to SARS-CoV-2, is where the repertoires were released. The dataset comprised deeply sampled blood TCRbeta repertoires from subjects exposed to, actively infected with, or recovered from COVID-19. Where available, HLA class I and class II types were obtained from metadata supplied by the sample provider rather than from assay-based typing. The prospective study material was composed of cDNA or gDNA derived from T cells, B-cell-depleted T cells, or PBMCs. Paper-wide results and their limitations: The quantity of clinical and demographic metadata differed by source and by participant and was supplied without curation.

This clone has only a few counts. It has no known antigen specificity. Base-call qualities are not available, and no considerably larger clone is one nucleotide away. V gives up 2 bases and J gives up 4 bases, and the segment between their germline ends measures 14 bases. CDR1 and CDR2 are read off the germline V gene (reference sequence) as MNHEY and SMNVEV. The CDR3 numbers 15 residues from cysteine through phenylalanine. CDR3 DNA only is kept here, 45 bases in frame from base 1. Enrolling through a virtual design, the prospective study's participants ranged in age from about 18 to 89 years and lived across around 25 United States geographic areas. In the prospective study, participants were assigned to cohorts based on the clinical history participants reported in a screening survey and a study questionnaire. Recovered participants in ImmuneRACE Cohort 3 were defined as having two consecutive negative NP/OP PCR tests, clearance from a healthcare professional, or resolution of symptoms. Mobile phlebotomists in the prospective study collected whole blood, serum and a nasopharyngeal or oropharyngeal swab from every participant. Participants in the prospective study had the option to provide additional blood draws and questionnaires over a 2-month period. Blood samples from the prospective study were shipped frozen or at room temperature prior to DNA extraction.

The immunoSEQ Assay, a bias-controlled multiplex PCR, was used to amplify TCRbeta CDR3 regions from genomic DNA. On the study's bioinformatics: The number of nucleated cells in each sample was estimated by amplification of reference gene primers within the assay. Sequence reads were collapsed and filtered to measure the absolute abundance of every unique TCRbeta CDR3 rearrangement. For each sample, productive Simpson clonality was calculated as the square root of Simpson's diversity index over productive rearrangements. The table comes from immuneACCESS by way of TCRdb, which keeps in-frame sequences with V and J called. Part of the clones is missing from these tables; in studies checked, under half for an unresolved V gene and the rest for unknown reasons. The D gene and trimming were derived from the DNA, and the V and J assignments and clone size from that table. The sample records a few hundred thousand clones, 80% to 90% of which are singletons. 2.4% of the sample lies in the top ten.

The specimen sequenced was PBMCs or T cells enriched from blood (not recorded which). This receptor was obtained from a young woman who had recovered from COVID-19. Recombination linked TRBV27 to TRBJ1-2; no D gene can be assigned with confidence. The sequence in DNA is TGTGCCAGCAGTTTACTGCCGGTTGAGAGCTATGGCTACACCTTC. Its translation reads: CASSLLPVESYGYTF.